This T cell receptor (beta chain) is drawn from a study of CD8 T cells in ankylosing spondylitis. Findings and limits, study-wide: Relatively scarce in peripheral blood, disease-linked clones were CD8+. Reports say disease-linked clones showed up significantly more in matched ankylosing spondylitis synovial fluid. One TCR beta motif, made up of several highly homologous variants, appeared characteristic of ankylosing spondylitis blood. Existing reports had already noted some motif variants in reactive arthritis synovial fluid and blood.

Quantitative 5'-RACE with molecular barcodes produced the TCR beta libraries. Using its own MiXCR run on the 5' RACE reads, TCRdb lists one record per CDR3 protein. The sample carries some 140,000 distinct CDR3 sequences, roughly 15% recorded once. Per the germline V gene, CDR1 is SGHVS and CDR2 is FQNEAQ. V lost 8 bases, J lost 9 bases, and 14 bases stayed unmatched. CDR3 length equals 16 residues. This clonotype has only a few counts. Its antigen remains unknown. This TCR derives from a male donor with ankylosing spondylitis. The sample taken for sequencing was blood, either unsorted or a sorted T cell fraction (not recorded which). The rearrangement links TRBV7-8 to TRBJ1-6, with 9 bases matching TRBD1. The CDR3 loop reads CASSLGGQGLFSPLHF. The CDR3 coding sequence is TGTGCCAGCTCCCTTGGGGGACAGGGTTTGTTTTCACCCCTCCACTTT.